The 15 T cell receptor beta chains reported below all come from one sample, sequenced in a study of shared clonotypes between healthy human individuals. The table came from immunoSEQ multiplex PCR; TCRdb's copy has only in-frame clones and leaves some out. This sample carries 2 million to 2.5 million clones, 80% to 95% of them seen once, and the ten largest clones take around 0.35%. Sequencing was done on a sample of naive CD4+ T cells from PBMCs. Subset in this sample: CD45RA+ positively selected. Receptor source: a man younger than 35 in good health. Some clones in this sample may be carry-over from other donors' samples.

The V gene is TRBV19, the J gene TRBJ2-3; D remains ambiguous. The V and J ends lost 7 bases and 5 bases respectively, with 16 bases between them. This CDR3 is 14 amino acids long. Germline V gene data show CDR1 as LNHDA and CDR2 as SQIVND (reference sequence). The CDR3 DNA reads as TGTGCCAGTACAGAGGACCCGGCGCGAGATACGCAGTATTTT. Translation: CASTEDPARDTQYF.

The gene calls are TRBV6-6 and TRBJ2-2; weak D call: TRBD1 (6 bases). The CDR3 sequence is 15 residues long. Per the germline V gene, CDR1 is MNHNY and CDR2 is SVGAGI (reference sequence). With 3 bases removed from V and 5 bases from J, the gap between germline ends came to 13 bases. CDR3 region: CASSYESRGTGELFF. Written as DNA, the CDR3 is TGTGCCAGCAGTTATGAGAGTAGGGGGACCGGGGAGCTGTTTTTT.

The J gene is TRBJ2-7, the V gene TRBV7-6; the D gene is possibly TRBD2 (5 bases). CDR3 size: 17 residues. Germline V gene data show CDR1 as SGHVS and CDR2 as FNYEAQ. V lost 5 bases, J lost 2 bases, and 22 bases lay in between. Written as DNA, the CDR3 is TGTGCCAGCAGCAGTAGTGTCAGTGGACTCAGTCCCTACGAGCAGTACTTC. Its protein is CASSSSVSGLSPYEQYF.

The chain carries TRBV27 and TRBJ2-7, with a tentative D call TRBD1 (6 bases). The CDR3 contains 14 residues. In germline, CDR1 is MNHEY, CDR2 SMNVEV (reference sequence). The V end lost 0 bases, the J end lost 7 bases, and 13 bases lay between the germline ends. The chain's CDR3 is CASSLSTGPTEQYF. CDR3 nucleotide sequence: TGTGCCAGCAGTTTATCGACAGGACCTACGGAGCAGTACTTC.

The CDR3 here is CASGGETQYF. CDR3 coding DNA: TGTGCCAGCGGGGGAGAGACCCAGTACTTC. V is TRBV28 and J is TRBJ2-5; D is possibly TRBD1 or TRBD2 (5 bases each). The CDR3 is 10 amino acids. V dropped 8 bases and J dropped 4 bases, with 5 bases sitting between them. Looked up from germline, CDR1 is MDHEN and CDR2 is SYDVKM.

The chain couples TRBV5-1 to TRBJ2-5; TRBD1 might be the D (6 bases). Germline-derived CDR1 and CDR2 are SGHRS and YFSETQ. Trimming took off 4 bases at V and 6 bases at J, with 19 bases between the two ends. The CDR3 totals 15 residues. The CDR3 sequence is CASSPEVGDMKTQYF. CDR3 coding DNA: TGCGCCAGCAGCCCGGAAGTCGGGGACATGAAGACCCAGTACTTC.

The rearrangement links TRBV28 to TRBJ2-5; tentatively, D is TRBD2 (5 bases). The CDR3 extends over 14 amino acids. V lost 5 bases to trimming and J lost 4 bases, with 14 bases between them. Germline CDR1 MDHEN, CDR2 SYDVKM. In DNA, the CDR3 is TGTGCCAGCAGTCTTCACGTACGGGGAGAGACCCAGTACTTC. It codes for CASSLHVRGETQYF.

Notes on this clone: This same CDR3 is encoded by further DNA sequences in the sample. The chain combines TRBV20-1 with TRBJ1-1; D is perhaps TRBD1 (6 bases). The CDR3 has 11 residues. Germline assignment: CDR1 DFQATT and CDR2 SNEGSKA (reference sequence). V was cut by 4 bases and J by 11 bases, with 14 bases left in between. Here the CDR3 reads CSATPRGEAFF. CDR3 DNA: TGCAGTGCTACCCCCAGGGGAGAGGCTTTCTTT.

The CDR3 loop reads CASSVAWGPYEQYF. The CDR3 DNA is TGTGCCAGCAGCGTAGCTTGGGGTCCCTACGAGCAGTACTTC. The chain combines TRBV9 with TRBJ2-7; D call uncertain. V was clipped by 0 bases and J by 2 bases, with 9 bases between them. In germline, CDR1 is SGDLS, CDR2 YYNGEE. This CDR3 spans 14 amino acids.

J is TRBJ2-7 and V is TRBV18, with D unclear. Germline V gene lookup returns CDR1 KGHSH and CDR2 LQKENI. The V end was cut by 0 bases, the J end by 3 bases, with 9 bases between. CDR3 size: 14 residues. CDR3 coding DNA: TGTGCCAGCTCACCACCTACACTCAACTACGAGCAGTACTTC. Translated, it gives CASSPPTLNYEQYF.

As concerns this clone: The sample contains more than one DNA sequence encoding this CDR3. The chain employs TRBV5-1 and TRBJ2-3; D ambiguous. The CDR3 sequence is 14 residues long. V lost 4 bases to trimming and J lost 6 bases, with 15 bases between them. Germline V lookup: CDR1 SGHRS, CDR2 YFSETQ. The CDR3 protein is CASSLGGRADTQYF. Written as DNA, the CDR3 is TGCGCCAGCAGCCTCGGTGGTAGGGCCGATACGCAGTATTTT.

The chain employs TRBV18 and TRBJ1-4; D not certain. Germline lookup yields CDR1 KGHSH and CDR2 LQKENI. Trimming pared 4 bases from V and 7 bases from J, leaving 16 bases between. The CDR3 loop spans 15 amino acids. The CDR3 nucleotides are TGTGCCAGCTCACTGGTACGTGGGCTTACTGAAAAACTGTTTTTT. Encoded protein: CASSLVRGLTEKLFF.

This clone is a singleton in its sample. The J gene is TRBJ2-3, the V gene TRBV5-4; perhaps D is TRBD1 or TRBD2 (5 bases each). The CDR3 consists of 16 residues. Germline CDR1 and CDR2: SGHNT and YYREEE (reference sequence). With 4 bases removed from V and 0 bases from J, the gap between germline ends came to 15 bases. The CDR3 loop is CASSPRRGASTDTQYF. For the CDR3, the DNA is TGTGCCAGCAGCCCCCGAAGGGGAGCTAGCACAGATACGCAGTATTTT.

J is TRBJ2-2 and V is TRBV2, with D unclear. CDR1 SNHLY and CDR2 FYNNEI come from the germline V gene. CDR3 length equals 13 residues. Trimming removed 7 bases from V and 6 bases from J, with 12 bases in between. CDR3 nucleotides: TGTGCCAGCAAACCAGGATCCCCCGGGGAGCTGTTTTTT. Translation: CASKPGSPGELFF.

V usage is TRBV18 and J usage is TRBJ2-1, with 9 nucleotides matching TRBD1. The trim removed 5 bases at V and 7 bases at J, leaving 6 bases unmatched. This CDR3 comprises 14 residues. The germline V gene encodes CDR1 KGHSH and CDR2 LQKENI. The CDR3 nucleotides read TGTGCCAGCTCATTAGGGACAGGGCAAAATGAGCAGTTCTTC. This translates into CASSLGTGQNEQFF. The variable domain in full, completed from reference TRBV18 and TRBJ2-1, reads NAGVMQNPRHLVRRRGQEARLRCSPMKGHSHVYWYRQLPEEGLKFMVYLQKENIIDESGMPKERFSAEFPKEGPSILRIQQVVRGDSAAYFCASSLGTGQNEQFFGPGTRLTVL.